This T cell receptor beta chain was profiled in a study of cytomegalovirus exposure and HLA in healthy donors (dated by TCRdb to about 2017). General notes on the study: The 500 to 800 repertoires of the first cohort and the roughly 110 validation repertoires were produced on the same platform, according to a later analysis. The study combined high-throughput TCR immunosequencing, statistical association of individual TCRs with disease status, and machine learning to predict cytomegalovirus infection status. Along with the approximately 700-subject first cohort, a separate validation cohort of over a hundred different subjects was used. The study aimed to test whether signatures of past pathogen exposure could be identified by cataloging public T cell receptors.

Study-wide conclusions, independent of this receptor: Most TCR sequences were seen in very few donors, while some public TCRs were found in many individuals. The classifier was reported to diagnose cytomegalovirus status with high specificity and sensitivity in both the original and validation cohorts. Three of the identified cytomegalovirus-associated TCR beta chains were confirmed in vitro to be specific for cytomegalovirus antigens. In a later analysis, TCRs clustered in the first cohort were found to also tend to co-occur in the roughly 120 validation repertoires, with approximately 94% of cluster scores above 0. A total of 164 TCR beta chains were listed by the study as associated with cytomegalovirus. The authors suggested that the approach could potentially be generalized to other disease states and immunological phenotypes. A later analysis had no HLA typing for the validation cohort, so co-occurrence there was scored across all 120 repertoires.

The library relied on the immunoSEQ multiplex PCR assay. The study's processing was this. A statistical classification framework was built to diagnose cytomegalovirus status from the catalog of TCR beta chain sequences. TCRdb mirrors the immuneACCESS table, restricted to in-frame sequences. Some clones are absent from its copies; in checked studies, under half trace to an unresolved V gene, and the reason for the others is unknown. V and J calls and clone size are as listed in that table; D and trimming were resolved from the DNA. A total of over 120,000 clones appear in this sample, 80% to 90% of them only once. Of the sample, less than 5.5% is held by the ten largest clones. Comments on this clone: This clone's antigen is unknown. No qualities accompany the bases; no much larger clone lies one base away.

Spanning cysteine to phenylalanine, the CDR3 consists of 13 amino acids. The DNA shown is the 39-base CDR3, in frame from base 1. The CDR1 and CDR2 encoded by the germline V gene are SGHDT and YYEEEE. V sheds 5 bases and J sheds 2 bases, leaving 10 bases between their ends. Donors formed part of the validation cohort, which comprised fewer than 150 subjects and was distinct from the first cohort of several hundred subjects. This chain is built from TRBV5-6 and TRBJ2-5; a tentative D match to TRBD1 spans 6 bases. Sequenced input: PBMCs. This sequence was found in a man younger than 30 in good health and CMV-seropositive. In nucleotides, the sequence is TGTGCCAGCAGTTCCGGGACACAAGAGACCCAGTACTTC. It encodes CASSSGTQETQYF.